This T cell receptor beta chain is from a study of monozygotic twins with inflammatory bowel disease (dated 2019 in TCRdb). The study in broad terms: A total of about 28 monozygotic twin pairs were included in the full study, comprising nine German pairs (four IBD-concordant, five IBD-discordant) and 19 IBD-discordant Danish pairs. Each individual had, on average, about 151 000 unique TCRalpha sequences and 181 000 unique TCRbeta sequences available for analysis. The search for disease-associated traits relied mainly on comparing IBD patients with their genetically identical healthy co-twins within discordant pairs.

The research as a whole found: Repertoire similarity did not differ between concordant and discordant twins, which could be due to limited statistical power. Because patients were on differing immunosuppressive treatments, the repertoires may have picked up extra background noise and inter-individual variability. The results gave no support for a single strong signal or clonotype linked to IBD. IBD patients had lower TCRbeta repertoire diversity, measured by the inverse Simpson index, than their healthy co-twins. Different T cell subtypes could not be distinguished in the analysis. Compared with healthy twins, IBD patients had fewer clonotypes in common with other individuals, a difference most pronounced in patients showing signs of disease activity.

The germline V gene specifies MDHEN as CDR1 and SYDVKM as CDR2. The CDR3 spans 13 residues, from the cysteine through the phenylalanine. No coding sequence is recorded. Receptor amplification or capture employed 5' RACE. Each TCR library was prepared from around 3,400 ng of total RNA. For each sample, cDNA synthesis was carried out in eight separate reactions using SMARTScribe reverse transcriptase. During cDNA synthesis, template switching introduced unique molecular identifiers that contained a 6-nucleotide sample barcode. Two nested PCRs of 16 and 9 cycles amplified the TCRalpha and TCRbeta cDNA, and bead purification followed each PCR. Before amplification, the cDNA was both treated with uracil DNA-glycosylase and purified with the QIAquick PCR purification kit. In the second PCR, Illumina TruSeq-compatible adapters and sample-specific barcodes were added. Library quality and concentration were assessed using TapeStation and Qubit, and roughly 5.5 ng of each library was pooled. Sequencing of pooled libraries was carried out on an Illumina HiSeq2500 single-index Rapid Run using 2 x 100 bp reads and custom sequencing primers. On the authors' methods: UMI-based consensus assembly with MiGEC version 1.2.6 was used to correct PCR and sequencing errors. V(D)J alignment, clonotype assembly and CDR3 extraction were performed with MiXCR version 2.1.1. Gene usage, clonotype sharing and MAIT/NKT TCR abundance were normalised by analysing the top 1000, 10 000 and 20 000 clonotypes per sample. After downsampling to 27 000 UMIs, diversity was calculated as the inverse Simpson index using the vegan R package. Paired Mann-Whitney U tests were applied to discordant twin pairs, with Benjamini-Hochberg correction for multiple testing. Each entry corresponds to one CDR3 protein sequence from reads that TCRdb reprocessed, and DNA is not given. TCRdb's processing, not the authors' own work, is the source of the V and J calls. The sample's clone listing holds 310,000 or so distinct CDR3 sequences. Around 2% of the sample is held by the ten biggest clonotypes.

Comments on this clonotype: Its binding antigen is unknown.

From each donor, an approximately 2.4 ml peripheral blood sample was collected into PAXgene tubes and kept at -80 degrees C. Without T cell sorting, total RNA was isolated from whole blood using the PAXgene blood miRNA kit on an automated QIAcube. Peripheral blood from monozygotic twin pairs concordant or discordant for inflammatory bowel disease was subjected to deep TCRalpha and TCRbeta repertoire profiling with unique molecular barcoding. Smoking habits were recorded for all twin pairs, with individuals classified as current, former or never smokers. This TCR was recovered from a human donor with ulcerative colitis or Crohn's disease, or a healthy co-twin of an affected twin (not recorded which). Input material: blood. The chain couples TRBV28 to TRBJ1-1; the D call of TRBD1 rests on TCRdb alone, since no DNA is present to check it. CDR3 protein: CASRRTGRGEAFF. Reference TRBV28 and TRBJ1-1 genes cover what lies past the CDR3, so the full variable domain is DVKVTQSSRYLVKRTGEKVFLECVQDMDHENMFWYRQDPGLGLRLIYFSYDVKMKEKGDIPEGYSVSREKKERFSLILESASTNQTSMYLCASRRTGRGEAFFGQGTRLTVV.